This T cell receptor (beta chain) was documented in a study of cytomegalovirus exposure and HLA in healthy donors. There are 13 residues in the CDR3. Trimming took 4 bases from V and 2 from J, leaving 9 bases between them. Per the germline V gene, CDR1 is SGHRS and CDR2 is YFSETQ. Primers included in the PCR were 60 Vbeta and 13 Jbeta primers. The protocol was immunoSEQ multiplex PCR, while the TCRdb copy is restricted to in-frame clones and leaves out a portion. The sample comprises 170,000 or so clones, around 78% of which are singletons, and approximately 13% rests with the top ten. The specimen was PBMCs. The chain recombines TRBV5-1 with TRBJ2-5; a possible D gene is TRBD2 (6 bases). The TCR originated in a woman in her forties or fifties in good health and CMV-seropositive. This CDR3 is CASSPLAQETQYF. DNA of the CDR3: TGCGCCAGCAGCCCCCTAGCGCAAGAGACCCAGTACTTC.